The clone carrying this TCR beta chain turned up a few times. Its antigen is unknown. This specimen belongs to a study of metastatic and nonmetastatic thyroid tumors. Whole-study results and caveats: Malignant thyroid tumors reportedly had TCR beta diversity that was significantly higher than in benign nodules, in blood and tumor.

TCRdb re-processed the PCR reads through MiXCR. The sample yields some 18,000 clones, approximately 35% seen once. Not a single patient had been given any form of treatment at any point before undergoing thyroid surgery. The sequence derives from a female donor with papillary thyroid cancer or a benign thyroid nodule (not recorded which). Some clones in this sample may be carry-over from other donors' samples. Material: tumor tissue.

The DNA of the CDR3 is TGTGCCAGCACCGATCCTATCGCAGATACGCAGTATTTT. Amino acids: CASTDPIADTQYF. The chain joins TRBV6-1 to TRBJ2-3; D not resolved. The CDR3 spans 13 residues. With 7 bases removed from V and 4 bases from J, the gap between germline ends came to 12 bases. Germline V CDR1 and CDR2: MNHNS, SASEGT.